Shown below are 13 T cell receptor beta chains from a single sample sequenced in a study of sequential checkpoint blockade in melanoma. The data were produced by immunoSEQ multiplex PCR, yet TCRdb's version contains in-frame clones alone and is incomplete. The repertoire consists of more than 11,000 clones, with over 50% occurring once and the leading ten covering around 16%. Treatment specified: randomized to nivolumab then ipilimumab (arm A) or the reverse (arm B). The input for sequencing was CD8+ T cells sorted from blood (inferred from file names), taken from a patient given nivolumab and ipilimumab in sequence. The receptors originated from a human donor with melanoma.

This clone was detected only a few times. The rearrangement joins TRBV28 to TRBJ2-4, with TRBD1 matching 8 bases. The V segment lost 2 bases and the J segment 8 bases; nucleotides outside the gene matches: 8. Germline CDR1 and CDR2: MDHEN and SYDVKM. The CDR3 is 15 amino acids. The CDR3 nucleotides are TGTGCCAGCAGTTTAGGGACAGGTTCGGTTGACATTCAGTACTTC. It codes for CASSLGTGSVDIQYF.

V gene TRBV7-3 combines with J gene TRBJ2-7; TRBD2 might be the D (6 bases). Germline lookup yields CDR1 SGHTA and CDR2 FQGTGA. The V gene lost 5 bases and the J gene lost 2 bases, with 16 bases spanning the gap. The CDR3 runs 15 residues. The CDR3 DNA reads TGTGCCAGCAGCCCGCATTTTAGCGGTGCCTACGAGCAGTACTTC. As protein: CASSPHFSGAYEQYF.

This clone has just a few counts. The chain is built from TRBV4-1 and TRBJ1-1; D unclear. CDR1 is MGHRA, CDR2 YSYEKL, per germline. V was shortened by 1 base and J by 11 bases, with 14 bases between the two germline ends. This CDR3 comprises 13 residues. DNA for the CDR3: TGCGCCAGCAGCCAAGTGGCAGAGGAAAGGGCTTTCTTT. It codes for CASSQVAEERAFF.

In its sample, this clone ranks as medium-sized. This sequence joins TRBV18 and TRBJ1-2; D is perhaps TRBD1 (6 bases). Germline V gives CDR1 KGHSH, CDR2 LQKENI. The germline V and J ends were trimmed by 1 base and 4 bases, with 13 bases remaining between them. The CDR3 runs 15 residues. CDR3 sequence reads: CASSPRSGEFYGYTF. CDR3 in DNA: TGTGCCAGCTCACCACGTTCAGGGGAGTTCTATGGCTACACCTTC.

This clone was detected only once. CDR3 residues: CASGPLLEQYF. The CDR3 DNA sequence: TGTGCCAGCGGCCCGCTTCTCGAGCAGTACTTC. This chain joins TRBV28 and TRBJ2-7; no clear D. This CDR3 is built from 11 residues. CDR1 and CDR2 (germline): MDHEN, SYDVKM. The V end lost 8 bases, the J end lost 6 bases, and 11 bases lay between the germline ends. Filled out from reference TRBV28 and TRBJ2-7, the complete variable domain reads DVKVTQSSRYLVKRTGEKVFLECVQDMDHENMFWYRQDPGLGLRLIYFSYDVKMKEKGDIPEGYSVSREKKERFSLILESASTNQTSMYLCASGPLLEQYFGPGTRLTVT.

V usage is TRBV28 and J usage is TRBJ2-3, with D maybe TRBD2 (6 bases). Trimming took 7 bases from V and 3 from J, leaving 14 bases between them. This CDR3 region has 14 residues. CDR1 is MDHEN and CDR2 is SYDVKM in the germline V gene. The CDR3 coding sequence is TGTGCCAGCACCCCCTCCGGGGGTACAGATACGCAGTATTTT. As protein: CASTPSGGTDTQYF.

V and J are TRBV9 and TRBJ1-2; 9 bases line up with TRBD1. The CDR3 length is 16 residues. Germline CDR1 reads SGDLS; CDR2 reads YYNGEE. V dropped 2 bases and J dropped 4; count of bases not matched to a gene: 9. CDR3 residues: CASSVTPGQGGYGYTF. The CDR3 region has the DNA TGTGCCAGCAGCGTCACCCCGGGACAGGGCGGCTATGGCTACACCTTC.

This sequence joins TRBV7-9 and TRBJ1-3; D perhaps matches TRBD1 (5 bases). Germline CDR1 reads SEHNR; CDR2 reads FQNEAQ (reference sequence). The CDR3 is 16 residues long. V lost 5 bases and J 2 bases, leaving 16 bases between the germline ends. The CDR3 protein is CASSSYQGRPGNTIYF. The CDR3 DNA sequence: TGTGCCAGCAGCAGCTACCAGGGTAGACCTGGAAACACCATATATTTT.

The chain couples TRBV9 to TRBJ2-2; 7 bases fit TRBD1. This CDR3 region has 15 residues. V dropped 4 bases and J dropped 7; count of bases not matched to a gene: 10. Germline CDR1 reads SGDLS; CDR2 reads YYNGEE. CDR3: CASSSDRDGGGELFF. The CDR3 DNA reads as TGTGCCAGCAGCTCCGACAGGGATGGAGGCGGGGAGCTGTTTTTT.

This clone showed up just a few times. The chain is built from TRBV19 and TRBJ2-2; D may be TRBD2 (7 bases). Trimming pared 5 bases from V and 2 bases from J, leaving 12 bases between. This CDR3 contains 15 residues. Germline V gene sequence: CDR1 LNHDA, CDR2 SQIVND (reference sequence). For the CDR3, the DNA is TGTGCCAGTAGTTCTAGGGGGGGCAACACCGGGGAGCTGTTTTTT. Protein product: CASSSRGGNTGELFF.

This clone was found a few times. This sequence joins TRBV9 and TRBJ2-1; 10 bases are shared with TRBD1. This CDR3 has 15 amino acids. The germline CDR1 and CDR2 sequences are SGDLS and YYNGEE. Trimming removed 3 bases from V and 8 bases from J; junction bases left unmatched: 8. The chain's CDR3 is CASSESGTGAYEQFF. In nucleotides, the CDR3 is TGTGCCAGCAGCGAATCCGGGACAGGGGCCTATGAGCAGTTCTTC.

This clone occurred a few times. The V gene is TRBV27, the J gene TRBJ2-7; 8 nucleotides align to TRBD1. The germline CDR1 and CDR2 sequences are MNHEY and SMNVEV (reference sequence). Unmatched junction bases numbered 6, after V lost 5 bases and J lost 6 bases. The CDR3 contains 13 residues. This CDR3 is CASSGRGLREQYF. DNA for the CDR3: TGTGCCAGCAGTGGCAGGGGGCTGCGCGAGCAGTACTTC.

This clone appeared a few times. The chain joins TRBV29-1 to TRBJ2-1; 8 nucleotides line up with TRBD2. The CDR3 spans 15 residues. J lost 2 bases, V lost 2 bases, and 5 bases had no gene match. Germline lookup yields CDR1 SQVTM and CDR2 ANQGSEA. CDR3 protein: CSVESRGEPYNEQFF. The CDR3 nucleotides read TGCAGCGTTGAATCGCGGGGGGAACCCTACAATGAGCAGTTCTTC.